This T cell receptor beta chain was sequenced for a study of T cell responses to AZD1222 COVID-19 vaccine. Sequenced by immunoSEQ multiplex PCR; TCRdb stores in-frame clones only, minus some. The data show about 170,000 clones, over 85% seen once. Trimming took off 0 bases at V and 4 bases at J, with 15 bases between the two ends. The length of the CDR3 is 16 residues. In germline, CDR1 is SEHNR, CDR2 FQNEAQ (reference sequence). The genes are TRBV7-9 and TRBJ1-1; D may be TRBD1 (6 bases). The clonotype was recovered from an adult in good health. Sample: peripheral blood, taken on day 0 of AZD1222 vaccination. The CDR3 loop reads CASSLAGTGTRTEAFF. CDR3 sequence (DNA): TGTGCCAGCAGCTTAGCGGGAACAGGGACCCGCACTGAAGCTTTCTTT.